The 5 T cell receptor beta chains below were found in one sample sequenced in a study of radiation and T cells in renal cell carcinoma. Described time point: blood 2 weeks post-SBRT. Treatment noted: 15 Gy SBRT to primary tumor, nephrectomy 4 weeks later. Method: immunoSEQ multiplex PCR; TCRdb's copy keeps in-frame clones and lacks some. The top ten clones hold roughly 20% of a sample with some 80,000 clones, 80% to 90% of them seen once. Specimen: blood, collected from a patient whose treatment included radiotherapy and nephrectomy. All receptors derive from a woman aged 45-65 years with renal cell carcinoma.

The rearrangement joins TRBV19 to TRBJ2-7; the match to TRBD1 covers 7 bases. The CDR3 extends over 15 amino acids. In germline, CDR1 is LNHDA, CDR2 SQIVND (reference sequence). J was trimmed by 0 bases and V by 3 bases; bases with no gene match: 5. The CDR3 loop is CASSMVRDSSYEQYF. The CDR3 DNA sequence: TGTGCCAGTAGTATGGTTAGGGACAGCTCCTACGAGCAGTACTTC.

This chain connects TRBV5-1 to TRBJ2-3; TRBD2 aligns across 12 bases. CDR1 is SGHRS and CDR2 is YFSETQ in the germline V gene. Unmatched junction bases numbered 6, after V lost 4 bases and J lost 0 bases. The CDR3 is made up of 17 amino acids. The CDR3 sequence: CASSPRTSGTSTDTQYF. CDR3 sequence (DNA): TGCGCCAGCAGCCCCCGGACTAGCGGGACGAGCACAGATACGCAGTATTTT.

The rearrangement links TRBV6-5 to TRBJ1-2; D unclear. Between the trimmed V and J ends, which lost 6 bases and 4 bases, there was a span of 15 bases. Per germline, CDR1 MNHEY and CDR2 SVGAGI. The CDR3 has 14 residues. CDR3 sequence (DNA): TGTGCCAGCAGATCAGGACGGACTTCCTATGGCTACACCTTC. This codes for CASRSGRTSYGYTF.

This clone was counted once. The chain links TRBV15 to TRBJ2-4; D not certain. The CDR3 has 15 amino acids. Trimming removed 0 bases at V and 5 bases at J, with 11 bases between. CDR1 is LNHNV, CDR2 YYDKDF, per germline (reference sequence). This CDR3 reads CATSRDYMGQNIQYF. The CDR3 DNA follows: TGTGCCACCAGCAGAGATTATATGGGTCAAAACATTCAGTACTTC. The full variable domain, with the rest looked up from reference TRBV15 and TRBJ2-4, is DAMVIQNPRYQVTQFGKPVTLSCSQTLNHNVMYWYQQKSSQAPKLLFHYYDKDFNNEADTPDNFQSRRPNTSFCFLDIRSPGLGDTAMYLCATSRDYMGQNIQYFGAGTRLSVL.

The CDR3 spells CASSQVVGGHLYF. The CDR3 nucleotides read TGTGCCAGCAGCCAAGTTGTGGGGGGGCATCTGTACTTC. V is TRBV14 and J is TRBJ2-7, with D tentatively TRBD2 (7 bases). Trimming removed 1 base at V and 12 bases at J, with 16 bases between. The CDR3 spans 13 residues. Germline assignment: CDR1 SGHDN and CDR2 FVKESK.